These T cell receptor beta chains were read from a single sample in a study of technical replicates of blood from a few donors. Sequencing was performed with immunoSEQ multiplex PCR; in TCRdb, only in-frame clones are kept and a portion is missing. The data hold about 71,000 clones, with roughly 90% observed a single time. What was sequenced was PBMCs. Source of these receptors: a human donor in good health. Some clones in this sample may be carry-over from other donors' samples. The CDR3 runs from the conserved cysteine through the conserved F or W.

V gene,J gene,CDR3 protein
TRBV6-1,TRBJ1-1,CASSLGGTGVTEAFF
TRBV25-1,TRBJ2-1,CASSESSNEQFF
TRBV12-1,TRBJ1-2,CASSHGAPNYGYTF
TRBV9,TRBJ2-1,CASSEGLAGGNEQFF
TRBV7-2,TRBJ1-1,CASSLVGGLNTEAFF
TRBV7-9,TRBJ2-3,CASNVVAQEGTDTQYF
TRBV6-1,TRBJ2-5,CASSEFGQEETQYF
TRBV25-1,TRBJ2-7,CASRGHQTGGPYEQYF
TRBV19,TRBJ2-1,CASSTRTSGVKNEQFF
TRBV5-6,TRBJ1-6,CASSLQNSPLHF
TRBV19,TRBJ2-6,CASSITGGLLAGGKSYGANVLTF
TRBV6-4,TRBJ2-7,CASSEGLAGEQYF
TRBV7-7,TRBJ2-2,CASSLAIPGSGELFF
TRBV6-6,TRBJ2-5,CASKNPGGQETQYF
TRBV5-1,TRBJ1-6,CASSLEEGAGSPLHF
TRBV7-2,TRBJ2-5,CASSGQPPRAGVWETQYF
TRBV18,TRBJ2-2,CASSPDRGHTTGELFF
TRBV7-9,TRBJ2-7,CASSLGLRNEQYF
TRBV2,TRBJ2-2,CASSVWGGNTGELFF
TRBV6-1,TRBJ1-1,CASSGQGGNTEAFF
TRBV30,TRBJ2-6,CALNTGTVSGANVLTF
TRBV7-2,TRBJ1-1,CASSPDRGWTEAFF
TRBV5-1,TRBJ2-3,CASHLGGGSTDTQYF
TRBV19,TRBJ1-6,CASSFGTGVAPPLHF
TRBV5-8,TRBJ2-7,CASSLGGDSYEQYF
TRBV5-8,TRBJ1-1,CASSLSGMNTEAFF
TRBV29-1,TRBJ1-2,CSVETDRVGYTF
TRBV23-1,TRBJ2-7,CASSPCSAPSYEQYF
TRBV20-1,TRBJ1-2,CSAQVGVGYTF
TRBV11-1,TRBJ1-1,CASSLGVGRDTEAFF
TRBV29-1,TRBJ1-2,CSVTGDSGYTF
TRBV4-3,TRBJ2-3,CASSPSDFTDTQYF
TRBV14,TRBJ2-1,CASSQVGSPDFLSEQFF
TRBV6-5,TRBJ2-4,CASSAGGAKNIQYF
TRBV18,TRBJ1-6,CASSPDTSNSPLHF
TRBV19,TRBJ2-2,CASKTSGFTGELFF
TRBV7-9,TRBJ2-3,CASSLGGTSTDTQYF
TRBV19,TRBJ1-1,CASNPEKNGQPEAFF
TRBV2,TRBJ1-6,CASSEEGYSPLHF
TRBV6-1,TRBJ2-7,CASRDSYEQYF
TRBV5-1,TRBJ2-5,CASSSAGTSGSETQYF
TRBV4-1,TRBJ2-6,CASSLTGGGGANVLTF
TRBV7-2,TRBJ2-7,CASSRDTVGYEQYF
TRBV7-9,TRBJ1-2,CASSRTGTGGIYGYTF
TRBV2,TRBJ1-6,CASRADVNSPLHF
TRBV7-3,TRBJ2-1,CASSLTQGAGYNEQFF
TRBV6-6,TRBJ2-5,CASSYSGGETQYF
TRBV7-9,TRBJ2-2,CASSANPGLAGGYTGELFF
TRBV6-6,TRBJ2-5,CASSPDWSRETQYF
TRBV30,TRBJ1-2,CAWIYDRSGYTF
TRBV19,TRBJ2-7,CASSRTRESYEQYF
TRBV11-2,TRBJ2-1,CASSSSTGRGFF
TRBV12-2,TRBJ2-7,CASRRGQPPIQPGGFEQYF
TRBV5-6,TRBJ2-1,CASSLAGVVAGGNEQFF
TRBV29-1,TRBJ2-3,CSVSSTDTQYF